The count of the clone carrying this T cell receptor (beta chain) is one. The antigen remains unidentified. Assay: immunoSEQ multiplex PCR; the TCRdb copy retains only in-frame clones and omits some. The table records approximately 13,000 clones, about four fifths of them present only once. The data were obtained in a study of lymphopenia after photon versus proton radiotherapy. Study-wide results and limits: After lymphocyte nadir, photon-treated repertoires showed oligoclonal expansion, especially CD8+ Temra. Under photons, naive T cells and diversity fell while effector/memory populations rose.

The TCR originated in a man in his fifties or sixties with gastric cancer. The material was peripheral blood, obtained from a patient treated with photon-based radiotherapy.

The CDR3 sequence: CASSKGARDTQYF. CDR3 nucleotide sequence: TGTGCCAGCAGTAAGGGGGCGCGGGATACGCAGTATTTT. The gene calls are TRBV7-6 and TRBJ2-3; 7 nucleotides align to TRBD1. Germline-derived CDR1 and CDR2 are SGHVS and FNYEAQ. The CDR3 runs 13 residues. J was trimmed by 6 bases and V by 6 bases; bases with no gene match: 6.